The subject of this entry is one T cell receptor (beta chain). No antigen is known for it. A second 7 to 11 cycle PCR used barcoded and J-beta primers. MiXCR, run by TCRdb on the 5' RACE reads, gives a single entry per CDR3 protein. Here the sample spans over 700,000 distinct CDR3 sequences, 53% being singletons. This specimen comes from a study of blood T cells in healthy people across ages. Study-wide points: In older individuals, TCR beta diversity per million T cells was lower, falling roughly linearly with age. In these data, TCR beta diversity tracked strongly with naive T cell percentage. Without sorted subsets, naive and antigen-experienced compartments could not be conclusively compared. Expanded clonotype changes were possibly confounded by unknown donor CMV status.

The receptor was isolated from an elderly man in good health. The sample consisted of blood.

This chain's CDR3 is CASSSGQINEKLFF. The CDR3 DNA is TGCGCCAGCAGCTCCGGACAGATAAATGAAAAACTGTTTTTT. The J gene is TRBJ1-4, the V gene TRBV5-1; the D gene is possibly TRBD1 (6 bases). Trimming removed 3 bases at V and 5 bases at J, with 11 bases between. The CDR3 covers 14 residues. Looked up from germline, CDR1 is SGHRS and CDR2 is YFSETQ.